Reported below is one T cell receptor (beta chain). Antigen: not known. Since all of the isolated RNA was reverse transcribed, expressed TCRB transcripts were what got sequenced. Clones were read by immunoSEQ multiplex PCR, and TCRdb kept only the in-frame ones, dropping some. The profile covers 680,000 or so clones, with under 15% appearing a single time and approximately 0.02% taken by the ten largest. This record belongs to a study of beta chain features in type 1 diabetes. About the study: Age, gender and cell yields were alike across patients and healthy donors.

Sorting gave populations that all exceeded 95% purity. Study results and limitations: When Type 1 diabetes patients were examined, their TCRB CDR3s proved moderately but significantly shorter in all four CD4+ subsets.

Germline CDR1 and CDR2: SQVTM and ANQGSEA. V gave up 2 bases and J gave up 2 bases, with 9 bases separating them. The CDR3 spans 14 residues. V gene TRBV29-1 combines with J gene TRBJ2-2, with a possible D match to TRBD1 (6 bases). Sequenced input: naive CD4+ T cells from blood. This sequence was found in a man between 18 and 35 years old with type 1 diabetes. In DNA, the CDR3 is TGCAGCGTTGAACGGGACACAAACACCGGGGAGCTGTTTTTT. It codes for CSVERDTNTGELFF.